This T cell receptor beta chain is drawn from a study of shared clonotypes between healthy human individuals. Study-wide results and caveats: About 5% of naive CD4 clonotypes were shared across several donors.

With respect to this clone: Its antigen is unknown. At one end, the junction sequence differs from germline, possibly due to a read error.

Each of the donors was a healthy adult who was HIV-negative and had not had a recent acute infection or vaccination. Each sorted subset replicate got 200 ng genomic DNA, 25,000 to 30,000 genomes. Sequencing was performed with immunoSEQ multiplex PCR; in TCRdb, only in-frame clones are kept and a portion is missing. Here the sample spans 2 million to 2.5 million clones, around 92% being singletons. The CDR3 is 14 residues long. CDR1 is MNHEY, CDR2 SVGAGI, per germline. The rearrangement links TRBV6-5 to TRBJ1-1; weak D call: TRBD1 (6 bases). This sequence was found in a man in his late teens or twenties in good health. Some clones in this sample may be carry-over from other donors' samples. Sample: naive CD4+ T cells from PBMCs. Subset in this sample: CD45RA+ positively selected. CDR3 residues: CASSYGGRPSAPSF. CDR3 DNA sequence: TGTGCCAGCAGTTACGGGGGCCGACCGTCCGCCCCCAGCTTT.